This T cell receptor beta chain was obtained from a study of OX40 agonist ivuxolimab in advanced cancers. Findings of the study overall: Circulating CD4+ and CD8+ T cells showed clonal expansion by week 6 at 0.1 to 3.0 mg/kg. Normalized T-cell clonal expansion was also low in a subset of nonresponders.

V shed 5 bases, J shed 4 bases, and the junction held 0 bases outside the gene matches. CDR3 length: 12 residues. Germline assignment: CDR1 LNHNV and CDR2 YYDKDF (reference sequence). Profiled with immunoSEQ multiplex PCR; TCRdb holds only in-frame clones, not every one. Of 80,000 to 100,000 clones in the sample, approximately 90% were seen once. As regards this clone: What it binds is unknown.

This clonotype was obtained from an adult with an advanced solid tumor such as melanoma, head and neck, liver or kidney cancer. The V call is TRBV15, the J call TRBJ1-2, with 8 bases matching TRBD1. The sample consisted of CD4+ or CD8+ T cells sorted from blood, taken in a trial of the OX40 agonist ivuxolimab. The CDR3 DNA reads as TGTGCCACCAGCGACAGGGGCTATGGCTACACCTTC. Amino acid sequence: CATSDRGYGYTF. The whole variable domain, filled in from reference TRBV15 and TRBJ1-2, reads DAMVIQNPRYQVTQFGKPVTLSCSQTLNHNVMYWYQQKSSQAPKLLFHYYDKDFNNEADTPDNFQSRRPNTSFCFLDIRSPGLGDTAMYLCATSDRGYGYTFGSGTRLTVV.